This record looks at one T cell receptor (beta chain) sequence and its context. What this receptor recognizes is not known. Per-nucleotide qualities are absent, and no much larger clonotype sits a single base away. Looking up the germline V gene (reference sequence) yields CDR1 LNHDA and CDR2 SQIVND. V trim: 0 bases; J trim: 5 bases; unmatched bases: 7. The CDR3 has 19 amino acids, counting the end cysteine and phenylalanine. The CDR3 DNA has 57 bases and is translated from base 1. Each collaborating institution followed its own protocols to collect whole blood in K2EDTA tubes. For TCRbeta analysis, collaborators shipped samples in one of three forms: frozen whole blood, isolated PBMCs, or DNA extracted from either of those sample types. The sample is drawn from a study of blood T cell repertoires in COVID-19 (dated by TCRdb to the early 2020s). Background for the entire study: Collaborator samples came from the United States, Italy and Spain and covered acute and convalescent phases of COVID-19. The dataset comprised deeply sampled blood TCRbeta repertoires from subjects exposed to, actively infected with, or recovered from COVID-19. A de-identified subject ID, COVID-19 status, age in years and sex were almost always included in the sample metadata. The prospective study material was composed of cDNA or gDNA derived from T cells, B-cell-depleted T cells, or PBMCs. The samples were drawn from the first 160 participants of the ongoing ImmuneRACE study and from some 1,300 subjects provided by 6 global collaborators. The repertoires were released in a freely available public database meant as a resource for research on the immune response to SARS-CoV-2. Where HLA class I and class II types were available, the types were taken from metadata supplied by the sample provider, not from assay-based typing.

TCRbeta CDR3 regions were amplified from genomic DNA by means of the immunoSEQ Assay, a bias-controlled multiplex PCR. As for how the authors treated the data: Within the assay, amplification of reference gene primers was used to estimate how many nucleated cells each sample contained. To quantify the absolute abundance of each unique TCRbeta CDR3 rearrangement, sequence reads were collapsed and filtered. For each sample, productive Simpson clonality was calculated as the square root of Simpson's diversity index over productive rearrangements. In its TCRdb copy, this immuneACCESS table keeps in-frame sequences only and misses some clones. Where compared with another copy, unresolved V genes explain less than half of these, and the others have no known cause. That table is the source of V, J and clone size, and D and trimming were worked out from the DNA. The sample contains approximately 130,000 clones, around four fifths of them found a single time. The top ten clonotypes cover 20% to 25% of the sample.

What the work shows at the level of the full study, not this receptor alone: The amount of clinical and demographic metadata varied by source and participant and was provided uncurated.

This receptor was identified in a human donor in a cohort sampled during active COVID-19. This receptor chain uses TRBV19 and TRBJ2-1, with 16 bases matching TRBD2. The specimen sequenced was peripheral blood. The DNA reads as follows: TGTGCCAGTAGTATAGATGAACCGGGACTAGCGGGAGGGAACAATGAGCAGTTCTTC. Translated, it reads CASSIDEPGLAGGNNEQFF.